This T cell receptor beta chain was sequenced in a study of vaccination and CD4 T cells after COVID-19 (dated by TCRdb to 2021 to 2024). For the study in its entirety: Every convalescent patient had a positive nasal swab PCR test for SARS-CoV-2, with mild disease in nine patients and severe disease in one. The convalescent cohort comprised six males and four females, including two Hispanic individuals, seven Caucasians, two Asians and one multiracial person. Two doses of either the Pfizer-BioNTech BNT162b2 vaccine (n=8) or the Moderna mRNA-1273 vaccine (n=2) were administered to participants. Post-COVID blood samples from convalescent patients were collected a median of about 110 days after diagnosis, with a range of roughly 35 to 170 days. Post-vaccine blood samples were taken a median of approximately 76 days after the second vaccine dose, with a range of 14 to 241 days. Overlapping spike peptide pools from SARS-CoV-2 and from the common cold coronaviruses HCoV-NL63, HCoV-OC43 and HCoV-229E were used as culture stimuli. In control cultures, a CEFX viral epitope pool was used as positive control, an HIV-1 Nef peptide pool was used as negative control, or no peptide was added. In ten to eleven COVID-19 convalescent patients and 4 infection-naive healthy vaccine recipients, the spike-specific CD4+ TCR repertoire before mRNA vaccination was compared with the repertoire after mRNA vaccination. The study at large found these results: Relatively few convalescent patients were included in the study, and early timepoints after natural infection were not analyzed. Although the median number of SARS-CoV-2-reactive clonotypes went up from around 19 after infection to about 38 after vaccination, the increase was not significant. In convalescent patients, a median 86.3% of post-vaccine SARS-CoV-2-reactive clones were detected only after vaccination, and vaccine-specific priming was suggested by this finding. Nearly all vaccine-specific clones in convalescent patients (304 of 307) were mono-reactive for SARS-CoV-2 spike rather than cross-reactive with common cold coronaviruses.

The library was obtained by PCR. DNA from cultured CD4+ T cells was subjected to TCR sequencing with the Oncomine TCR Beta short-read assay at the Johns Hopkins FTIC core. The QIAamp micro DNA kit was used to extract genomic DNA from the cultured CD4+ T cells. Oncomine TCR Beta libraries made from cultured CD4+ T cells were pooled using unique dual indexes and sequenced on an Illumina iSeq 100. Processing in the source paper ran as follows. Non-productive sequences were filtered out, and CDR3s that did not start with C, did not end with F or W, or were shorter than 7 amino acids were discarded. Antigen-specific clonotypes were identified using the MANAFEST web application through comparison of peptide-stimulated wells with reference and other culture wells. For a clone to be called positive, the clone needed an FDR below 0.05, an odds ratio above 5, and a productive frequency above 0.1% in at least two of three replicate wells. Clonotypes that were significantly expanded in both SARS-CoV-2 spike wells and at least one common cold coronavirus spike condition were defined as cross-reactive. Levenshtein distances (stringdist) and unrooted phylogenetic trees (ape) in R version 3.6.1 were used to assess CDR3 homology. Starting from the raw public reads, TCRdb applied fastp trimming at Q25, assembled clones with MiXCR and retained in-frame beta chains. Each record represents a unique CDR3 protein, reported with the most common genes and DNA among its rows. The V and J calls come from TCRdb's annotation, not from the publication. For this sample there are more than 15,000 distinct CDR3 sequences; less than 40% appear just once. 15% to 18% of the sample is taken by the ten largest.

CDR1 and CDR2 are drawn from the germline V gene: LGHNT, FRNRAP. Compared with germline, V lacks 1 base and J lacks 8 bases; bases without a gene match: 6. From the cysteine up to the phenylalanine, the CDR3 has a length of 15 residues. The retained sequence is limited to the CDR3, 45 bases, with the frame set at the first base. Sample treatment or condition, as interpreted from the label and publication: roughly 10-day PBMC culture with coronavirus spike peptide pools or control peptides (ViraFEST assay). To expand antigen-specific T cells with peptide pools and then pick out the expanded clonotypes through TCR sequencing, the study relied on the ViraFEST assay. The convalescent patients' positive SARS-CoV-2 PCR tests fell between March and December 2020, which was before the Alpha, Beta and Delta variants emerged in the United States. Each well held approximately 2 million PBMCs cultured in IMDM containing roughly 5% human AB serum and approximately 9.6 IU/ml IL-2, with 10 ug/ml peptide pools added. On days 3 and 7, half of the culture medium was replaced with fresh IL-2-containing medium. CD4+ T cells were isolated after approximately 10 days of culture through negative selection using the EasySep CD4+ T cell isolation kit. Ficoll-Paque Plus gradient centrifugation was used to isolate PBMCs from whole blood, and the isolated PBMCs were then either used fresh or cryopreserved at -140C. Triplicate wells were generally used for each culture condition.

A single count supports this clonotype. Its antigen specificity is not known. Base qualities are not at hand, and no much larger clone is one base apart. Evidence from one read is weak. Rearrangement joined TRBV12-5 to TRBJ2-2; a stretch of 8 junction bases matches TRBD1. This receptor was obtained from a human donor with COVID-19. The sample comprised cultured CD4+ T cells from blood. In nucleotides, the sequence is TGTGCTAGTGGTTTGGGGGGACAGGTAACTGGGGAGCTGTTTTTT. Its protein reads: CASGLGGQVTGELFF. The variable domain in full, with residues beyond the CDR3 obtained from the reference TRBV12-5 and TRBJ2-2 genes, is DARVTQTPRHKVTEMGQEVTMRCQPILGHNTVFWYRQTMMQGLELLAYFRNRAPLDDSGMPKDRFSAEMPDATLATLKIQPSEPRDSAVYFCASGLGGQVTGELFFGEGSRLTVL.